One and the same sample provided the 29 T cell receptor beta chains below, sequenced in a study of beta chain features in type 1 diabetes. Expressed TCRB transcripts were sequenced because the isolated RNA had all been reverse transcribed beforehand. Clones were sequenced by immunoSEQ multiplex PCR, and TCRdb holds only the in-frame ones, with some missing. The table includes about 300,000 clones, about 8.5% detected once. The specimen sequenced was central memory CD4+ T cells from blood. The origin of the receptors is a woman aged 18-35 years in good health.

CDR3 protein: CASSSPGQTDTQYF. The CDR3 DNA reads TGTGCCAGCAGTTCGCCGGGACAGACAGATACGCAGTATTTT. This chain uses TRBV28 with TRBJ2-3; 7 nucleotides line up with TRBD1. Unmatched junction bases numbered 4, after V lost 4 bases and J lost 3 bases. This CDR3 is built from 14 residues. Germline CDR1 MDHEN, CDR2 SYDVKM.

The chain combines TRBV7-8 with TRBJ2-1; D is undetermined. Germline V gene data show CDR1 as SGHVS and CDR2 as FQNEAQ. Deletions cut 0 bases from V and 4 bases from J, with 4 bases between. The CDR3 is made up of 13 amino acids. The CDR3 DNA is TGTGCCAGCAGCTTAGCCACTTACAATGAGCAGTTCTTC. Translation: CASSLATYNEQFF.

This clone was counted only a few times. J is TRBJ1-1 and V is TRBV6-5, with 9 bases lining up with TRBD1. V shed 8 bases, J shed 7 bases, and the junction held 14 bases outside the gene matches. CDR1 is MNHEY, CDR2 SVGAGI, per germline. The CDR3 length is 15 residues. The CDR3, as DNA: TGTGCCAGCCGGGGCGTCCGGGACAGGGCGGGTGAAGCTTTCTTT. Encoded protein: CASRGVRDRAGEAFF.

This clone was counted between two and nine times. At the DNA level, this CDR3 is encoded by other sequences in the same sample as well. This chain connects TRBV6-5 to TRBJ2-7, with 9 bases matching TRBD1. Losses at the gene ends were 6 bases for V and 1 base for J; bases not matched to a gene: 4. From germline, CDR1 is MNHEY and CDR2 SVGAGI. This CDR3 is built from 14 residues. Here the CDR3 reads CASRSGTGSYEQYF. CDR3 in DNA: TGTGCCAGCAGGTCCGGGACAGGGTCCTACGAGCAGTACTTC.

The chain combines TRBV7-8 with TRBJ2-4; tentative D call: TRBD1 (6 bases). V was cut by 1 base and J by 9 bases, with 19 bases left in between. The V gene's germline CDR1 is SGHVS and CDR2 FQNEAQ. The CDR3 loop spans 16 amino acids. This CDR3 is CASSLGAWSGAGIQYF. CDR3 DNA sequence: TGTGCCAGCAGCTTAGGGGCCTGGTCAGGGGCAGGCATTCAGTACTTC.

This chain uses TRBV19 with TRBJ2-3, with D perhaps matching TRBD1 (6 bases). This CDR3 region has 14 residues. The germline V gene encodes CDR1 LNHDA and CDR2 SQIVND (reference sequence). Trimming removed 7 bases from V and 1 base from J, with 12 bases in between. The CDR3: CASTGDTGTDTQYF. CDR3 coding DNA: TGTGCCAGTACCGGGGACACGGGCACAGATACGCAGTATTTT.

This clone was recorded a few times. V is TRBV4-2 and J is TRBJ1-5, with TRBD1 matching 9 bases. The germline CDR1 and CDR2 sequences are LGHNA and YNFKEQ. The CDR3 is 18 residues long. Trimming took 4 bases from V and 0 from J; bases not matched to a gene: 10. CDR3 DNA: TGTGCCAGCAGCCTAGGGACAGGGTGGGGTACTAGCAATCAGCCCCAGCATTTT. Translated: CASSLGTGWGTSNQPQHF.

For this clone: This may stem from a read error, because a much larger clone lies one nucleotide away. The chain uses TRBV11-3 and TRBJ1-1; D not resolved. The CDR3 covers 12 residues. In germline, CDR1 is SGHNT, CDR2 YENEEA. Trimming shortened V by 5 bases and J by 1 base, and 5 bases separated the two germline ends. The CDR3 loop reads CASSTGNTEAFF. CDR3 bases: TGTGCCAGCAGCACGGGGAACACTGAAGCTTTCTTT.

About this clone itself: The same CDR3 is also encoded by other DNA sequences in this sample. J is TRBJ2-5 and V is TRBV30; D not certain. The germline V gene encodes CDR1 GTSNPN and CDR2 SVGIG (reference sequence). Trimming took 2 bases from V and 4 from J, leaving 5 bases between them. The CDR3 contains 11 residues. The CDR3 loop reads CAWSLGETQYF. In DNA, the CDR3 is TGTGCCTGGAGTTTAGGAGAGACCCAGTACTTC.

This clone has ten or more counts. The rearrangement uses TRBV7-2 and TRBJ2-7, with D unresolved. In germline, CDR1 is SGHTA, CDR2 FQGNSA. Trimming removed 5 bases from V and 3 bases from J, with 5 bases in between. CDR3 length equals 11 residues. The CDR3 DNA sequence: TGTGCCAGCAGCGGAAACTACGAGCAGTACTTC. Residues: CASSGNYEQYF.

This clone was counted between two and nine times. The same CDR3 is also encoded by other DNA sequences in this sample. The gene calls are TRBV9 and TRBJ2-5; 9 nucleotides match TRBD2. Germline trimming cut 0 bases from V and 1 base from J; bases unmatched to any gene: 4. CDR1 and CDR2 (germline): SGDLS, YYNGEE. This CDR3 contains 16 residues. In nucleotides, the CDR3 is TGTGCCAGCAGCGTAGGCGCGGGAGGGGGCCAAGAGACCCAGTACTTC. This sequence encodes CASSVGAGGGQETQYF. Full variable domain (rest looked up from reference TRBV9 and TRBJ2-5): DSGVTQTPKHLITATGQRVTLRCSPRSGDLSVYWYQQSLDQGLQFLIQYYNGEERAKGNILERFSAQQFPDLHSELNLSSLELGDSALYFCASSVGAGGGQETQYFGPGTRLLVL.

The sample holds many counts of this clone. The identical CDR3 is also encoded by other nucleotide sequences in the sample. The gene calls are TRBV7-9 and TRBJ1-5, with 9 positions matching TRBD1. Per germline, CDR1 SEHNR and CDR2 FQNEAQ (reference sequence). The CDR3 contains 14 residues. The junction had 3 bases not matched to a gene; V was cut back by 5 bases and J by 4 bases. CDR3 sequence: CASSPGTGNQPQHF. CDR3 bases: TGTGCCAGCAGCCCCGGGACAGGGAATCAGCCCCAGCATTTT.

This clone has ten or more counts. The chain employs TRBV5-4 and TRBJ2-4; 9 bases are shared with TRBD1. The length of the CDR3 is 16 residues. The V gene end was trimmed by 3 bases and the J gene end by 2 bases; junction bases not matched to a gene: 6. The V gene's germline CDR1 is SGHNT and CDR2 YYREEE (reference sequence). Here the CDR3 reads CASSSGQGRTKNIQYF. CDR3 nucleotides: TGTGCCAGCAGCTCGGGACAGGGAAGGACCAAAAACATTCAGTACTTC.

This clone was counted a few times. The chain is built from TRBV6-6 and TRBJ2-2; 8 nucleotides align to TRBD2. CDR1 and CDR2 from the germline V gene are MNHNY and SVGAGI (reference sequence). The V segment lost 6 bases and the J segment 6 bases; nucleotides outside the gene matches: 9. The CDR3 sequence is 15 residues long. The CDR3 DNA reads as TGTGCCAGCAGGCGTGGACTAGCAAAGGCCGGGGAGCTGTTTTTT. It translates to CASRRGLAKAGELFF.

There are a few counts of this clone. The rearrangement links TRBV30 to TRBJ2-1, with 8 bases fitting TRBD2. Trimming took 3 bases from V and 5 from J; bases not matched to a gene: 3. Germline V gene data show CDR1 as GTSNPN and CDR2 as SVGIG (reference sequence). The CDR3 runs 13 residues. CDR3 sequence (DNA): TGTGCCTGGAGCGGGAGGGCCAACAATGAGCAGTTCTTC. Its protein is CAWSGRANNEQFF.

This clone was counted between two and nine times. The chain couples TRBV6-5 to TRBJ2-3; tentatively, D is TRBD1 or TRBD2 (5 bases each). The V gene lost 5 bases and the J gene lost 0 bases, with 9 bases spanning the gap. Germline V gives CDR1 MNHEY, CDR2 SVGAGI. There are 14 residues in the CDR3. CDR3 loop: CASSAWDSTDTQYF. For the CDR3, the DNA is TGTGCCAGCAGTGCCTGGGACAGCACAGATACGCAGTATTTT.

V is TRBV5-4 and J is TRBJ2-4; 7 nucleotides line up with TRBD1. The germline V gene has CDR1 SGHNT and CDR2 YYREEE (reference sequence). J lost 8 bases, V lost 0 bases, and 11 bases had no gene match. The CDR3 consists of 16 residues. The CDR3 spells CASSLVPRQGVDIQYF. DNA for the CDR3: TGTGCCAGCAGCTTGGTGCCGAGGCAGGGGGTGGACATTCAGTACTTC.

In its sample, this clone was seen a few times. The J gene is TRBJ2-3, the V gene TRBV7-2, with D perhaps TRBD2 (5 bases). CDR1 is SGHTA, CDR2 FQGNSA, per germline. There are 15 residues in the CDR3. V was clipped by 1 base and J by 5 bases, with 13 bases between them. The CDR3 spells CASSLEGARIDTQYF. Written as DNA, the CDR3 is TGTGCCAGCAGCTTAGAGGGAGCTCGGATAGATACGCAGTATTTT.

The table lists this clone with a few counts. This chain connects TRBV27 to TRBJ1-5, with TRBD1 matching over 7 bases. The V segment lost 4 bases and the J segment 2 bases; nucleotides outside the gene matches: 5. Germline lookup yields CDR1 MNHEY and CDR2 SMNVEV (reference sequence). This CDR3 contains 15 residues. This CDR3 reads CASSSHRGRNQPQHF. In DNA, the CDR3 is TGTGCCAGCAGTTCCCACAGGGGCCGCAATCAGCCCCAGCATTTT.

The V call is TRBV7-6, the J call TRBJ2-7, with 10 bases fitting TRBD2. This CDR3 comprises 18 residues. Germline assignment: CDR1 SGHVS and CDR2 FNYEAQ. V gave up 2 bases and J gave up 4 bases; unmatched junction bases: 14. CDR3 sequence reads: CASSLQGTSVPDLYEQYF. CDR3 coding DNA: TGTGCCAGCAGCTTACAAGGGACTAGCGTCCCGGACTTATACGAGCAGTACTTC. Full variable domain (rest looked up from reference TRBV7-6 and TRBJ2-7): GAGVSQSPRYKVTKRGQDVALRCDPISGHVSLYWYRQALGQGPEFLTYFNYEAQQDKSGLPNDRFSAERPEGSISTLTIQRTEQRDSAMYRCASSLQGTSVPDLYEQYFGPGTRLTVT.

This clone was seen many times. V gene TRBV7-9 combines with J gene TRBJ2-4; D is unclear. Between the trimmed V and J ends, which lost 0 bases and 1 base, there was a span of 10 bases. Germline V CDR1 and CDR2: SEHNR, FQNEAQ (reference sequence). The CDR3 consists of 16 residues. The CDR3 spells CASSLAPYDAKNIQYF. CDR3 nucleotides: TGTGCCAGCAGCTTAGCGCCCTATGACGCCAAAAACATTCAGTACTTC.

This clone was picked up a small number of times. The rearrangement links TRBV30 to TRBJ2-4; no reliable D call. The germline gives CDR1 GTSNPN, CDR2 SVGIG (reference sequence). The V end was cut by 7 bases, the J end by 0 bases, with 16 bases between. The CDR3 has 15 amino acids. CDR3: CASEDGSVAKNIQYF. For the CDR3, the DNA is TGTGCCTCCGAGGATGGGTCAGTAGCCAAAAACATTCAGTACTTC.

This clone was seen repeatedly, ten times or more. A clone one base away is much larger, so this may be a read error. V is TRBV4-2 and J is TRBJ2-3; D unresolved. From germline, CDR1 is LGHNA and CDR2 YNFKEQ. V gave up 0 bases and J gave up 6 bases, with 7 bases separating them. This CDR3 has 13 residues. DNA for the CDR3: TGTGCCAGCAGCCAAGATCCGGAGGATACGCAGTATTTT. Residues: CASSQDPEDTQYF.

For the CDR3, the DNA is TGTGCCAGCAGCCCAGGGAGGGGGAGCGAGACCCAGTACTTC. It is translated as CASSPGRGSETQYF. The chain has TRBV9 and TRBJ2-5, with a possible D match to TRBD2 (7 bases). The CDR3 has 14 residues. Deletions cut 4 bases from V and 5 bases from J, with 15 bases between. Germline values: CDR1 SGDLS, CDR2 YYNGEE.

This clone has more than one count but fewer than ten. The rearrangement joins TRBV15 to TRBJ1-1; D unclear. This CDR3 has 12 residues. Germline V gene sequence: CDR1 LNHNV, CDR2 YYDKDF (reference sequence). V shed 1 base and J shed 8 bases, with 8 bases lying between them. This CDR3 is CATSRVRAEAFF. DNA for the CDR3: TGTGCCACCAGCAGAGTAAGGGCCGAAGCTTTCTTT.

The sample holds a few counts of this clone. The chain employs TRBV4-3 and TRBJ2-1; D is uncertain. Germline assignment: CDR1 LGHNA and CDR2 YSLEER. V lost 0 bases, J lost 10 bases, and 10 bases lay in between. The CDR3 extends over 13 amino acids. The CDR3 nucleotides are TGCGCCAGCAGCCAAGATCAGTTTGGGGAGCAGTTCTTC. This sequence encodes CASSQDQFGEQFF.

V is TRBV4-3 and J is TRBJ1-5; the D gene is possibly TRBD1 (5 bases). The CDR3 sequence is 14 residues long. V was clipped by 0 bases and J by 5 bases, with 8 bases between them. Per the germline V gene, CDR1 is LGHNA and CDR2 is YSLEER. CDR3 sequence reads: CASSQEWGDQPQHF. The CDR3 region has the DNA TGCGCCAGCAGCCAAGAATGGGGGGATCAGCCCCAGCATTTT.

The CDR3 region is CASSVIAGALTDTQYF. The CDR3, as DNA: TGTGCCAGCAGTGTAATAGCGGGGGCCCTCACAGATACGCAGTATTTT. The V call is TRBV7-2, the J call TRBJ2-3; 9 bases line up with TRBD2. The CDR3 sequence is 16 residues long. Germline V CDR1 and CDR2: SGHTA, FQGNSA. With V trimmed by 6 bases and J by 2 bases, 9 bases remained unmatched.

This clone was counted ten times or more. This chain uses TRBV23-1 with TRBJ2-6; D remains unclear. TRBV23-1 is known as an ORF, though its function is uncertain. With 2 bases removed from V and 0 bases from J, the gap between germline ends came to 8 bases. The CDR3 has 16 amino acids. The CDR3 reads CASSQTPLSGANVLTF. The DNA of the CDR3 is TGCGCCAGCAGTCAAACCCCACTCTCTGGGGCCAACGTCCTGACTTTC.